This TCR beta chain was retrieved from a study of T cell responses to AZD1222 COVID-19 vaccine (dated by TCRdb to the early 2020s). Concerning the study at large: A total of about 230 trial participants underwent TCR sequencing, of whom some 210 received two doses of AZD1222 and some 26 received two doses of the MenACWY control vaccine. Trial participants were enrolled into age subgroups of 18-55, 56-69 and 70-plus years, which contained around 150, 29 and 61 TCR-sequenced participants, respectively. The study at large found these results: Conclusions about previously exposed vaccinees are limited because only five to seven AZD1222 recipients were SARS-CoV-2 seropositive at baseline. In the small 56-69-year group, the increase in depth fell short of significance, most likely because of low power. Most participants were white British and females outnumbered males, and the authors suggested that clonal diversity may have been underestimated. Because no day 14 peak-response samples were available, the repertoires could be characterized only after the peak T cell response. Reportedly, close to half of the unique spike-specific TCRs recognized epitopes lying outside the regions that are mutated in the B.1.351 and B.1.1.7 variants. A significant rise in spike-specific TCR breadth and depth was observed after two AZD1222 doses relative to day 0 and relative to MenACWY recipients. Vaccine-associated CD4 TCRs spanned the whole spike protein, with dominant responses in regions 160-218 and 743-854.

The CDR3 regions of human TCRbeta chains were analyzed by immunosequencing. The paper's processing steps were these. Repertoire TCRs were matched against a reference library of SARS-CoV-2-specific TCRs generated with the MIRA antigen-specificity platform. Breadth was defined as the fraction of unique TCRs that were SARS-CoV-2-associated, and depth was defined as the fraction of total T cells that were SARS-CoV-2-associated. Each spike-specific TCR was assigned to its reactive spike region and to a CD4 or CD8 class using the MIRA data. Log10-transformed breadth and depth values were compared by one-way ANOVA with Sidak's multiple comparisons tests. Held by TCRdb, this immuneACCESS table contains in-frame sequences only and omits some clones. Under half of the omission traces to an unresolved V gene where checked; the cause of the rest is unknown. That table supplies the V and J calls and clone size; D and trimming were determined from the DNA. For this sample there are 250,000 to 300,000 clones; almost 95% appear just once. 0.55% of the sample goes to the ten largest clones.

Explained via the paper, the time point label denotes: about 28 days (+/-7) after the second vaccine dose. AZD1222 recipients with second doses at about 4 weeks or about 12 weeks were pooled, because spike-specific TCR depth and breadth did not differ between schedules. Vaccinee samples were obtained from the UK trials COV001 and COV002, which included a single-blind randomized controlled phase 2/3 trial of AZD1222 (ChAdOx1 nCoV-19) in healthy adults. Trial participant PBMC samples were collected at day 0 and day 28 after the second dose for TCRbeta chain sequencing. As for this clone: What this receptor recognizes is not known. There are no base qualities to consult, and no much larger clone falls within one base.

The sequence was collected from an adult who received the AZD1222 COVID-19 vaccine. Here the sequenced sample was peripheral blood, taken 28 days after the second AZD1222 dose.

Here the CDR3 is given as CASSPGGASDEQYF. The nucleotide sequence is TGTGCCAGCAGCCCAGGGGGCGCTTCAGACGAGCAGTACTTC. This receptor chain uses TRBV28 and TRBJ2-7; 8 central nucleotides agree with TRBD1. CDR1 and CDR2 are read off the germline V gene as MDHEN and SYDVKM. V loses 6 bases at its end and J loses 5 bases; junction bases beyond the gene matches: 9. The CDR3, cysteine through phenylalanine, is 14 amino acids long. The sequence is cut down to CDR3 DNA, 42 bases in frame from base 1.